This T cell receptor (beta chain) was identified in a study of cytomegalovirus exposure and HLA in healthy donors. Findings and limits, study-wide: A reported reduction in N-insertions relative to the roughly 710-donor mean was seen in an Asian-associated ancestry cluster in a later analysis. The productive fraction for most TCR beta V segments was about 87% or about 30% in an earlier analysis. Exclusion applied to some V segments, including TRBV6-2 and TRBV6-3, as they were indistinguishable.

The germline gives CDR1 SEHNR, CDR2 FQNEAQ (reference sequence). The CDR3 loop spans 16 amino acids. V was pared by 0 bases and J by 6 bases, with 8 bases of the junction left unmatched. As for this clone: The antigen is unknown.

The PCR made use of 60 Vbeta and 13 Jbeta primers. The protocol was immunoSEQ multiplex PCR, while the TCRdb copy is restricted to in-frame clones and leaves out a portion. The profile shows around 150,000 clones, around 76% of them singletons. This rearrangement joins TRBV7-9 to TRBJ2-3, with 8 bases aligning to TRBD1. Sequenced input: PBMCs. This receptor was identified in a female donor in good health and CMV-seronegative. CDR3 loop: CASSLATGGFTDTQYF. CDR3 coding DNA: TGTGCCAGCAGCTTAGCCACAGGGGGGTTCACGGATACGCAGTATTTT.